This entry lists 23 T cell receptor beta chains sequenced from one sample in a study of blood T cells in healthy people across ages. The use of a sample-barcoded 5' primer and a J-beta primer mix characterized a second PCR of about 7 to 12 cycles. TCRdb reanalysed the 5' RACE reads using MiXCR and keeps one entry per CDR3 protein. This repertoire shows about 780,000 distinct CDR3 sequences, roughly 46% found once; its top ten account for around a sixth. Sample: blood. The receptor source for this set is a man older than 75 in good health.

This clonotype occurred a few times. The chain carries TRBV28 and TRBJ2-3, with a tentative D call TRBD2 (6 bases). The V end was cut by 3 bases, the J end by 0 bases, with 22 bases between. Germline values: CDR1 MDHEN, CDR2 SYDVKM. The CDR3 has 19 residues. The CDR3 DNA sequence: TGTGCCAGCAGTTTCAGTCGGCGGGGTGAAAGTGCTAGCACAGATACGCAGTATTTT. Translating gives CASSFSRRGESASTDTQYF.

This CDR3 is CASSARQGYTEAFF. As DNA, the CDR3 is TGTGCCAGCAGCGCCAGACAGGGCTACACTGAAGCTTTCTTT. The rearrangement links TRBV7-6 to TRBJ1-1, with 7 bases identical to TRBD1. The CDR3 is 14 amino acids. Looked up from germline, CDR1 is SGHVS and CDR2 is FNYEAQ. V gave up 5 bases and J gave up 3 bases; unmatched junction bases: 6.

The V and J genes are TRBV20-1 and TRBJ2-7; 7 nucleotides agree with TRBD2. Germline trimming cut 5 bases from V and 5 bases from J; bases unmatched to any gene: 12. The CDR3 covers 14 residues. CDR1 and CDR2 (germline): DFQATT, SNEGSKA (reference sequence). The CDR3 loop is CSAGGAGVFDEQYF. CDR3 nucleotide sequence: TGCAGTGCTGGCGGGGCGGGAGTTTTCGACGAGCAGTACTTC.

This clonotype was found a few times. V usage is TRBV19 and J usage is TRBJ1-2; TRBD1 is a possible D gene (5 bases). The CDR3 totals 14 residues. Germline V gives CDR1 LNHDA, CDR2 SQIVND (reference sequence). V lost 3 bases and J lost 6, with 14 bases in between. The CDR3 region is CASSIIGAYNGYTF. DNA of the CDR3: TGTGCCAGTAGTATTATCGGGGCGTATAATGGCTACACCTTC.

The CDR3 is CASSLVSGGSPIQETQYF. For the CDR3, the DNA is TGTGCCAGCAGTTTAGTTTCGGGTGGCAGCCCGATTCAAGAGACCCAGTACTTC. The genes are TRBV27 and TRBJ2-5; D is ambiguous. From germline, CDR1 is MNHEY and CDR2 SMNVEV (reference sequence). This CDR3 spans 18 amino acids. Trimming removed 2 bases from V and 2 bases from J, with 21 bases in between.

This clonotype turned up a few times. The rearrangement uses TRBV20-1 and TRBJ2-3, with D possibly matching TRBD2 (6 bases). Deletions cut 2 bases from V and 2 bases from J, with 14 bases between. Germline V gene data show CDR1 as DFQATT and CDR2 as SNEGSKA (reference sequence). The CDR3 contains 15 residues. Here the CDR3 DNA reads TGCAGTGCTAGAAACACGGGACTCTCCACAGATACGCAGTATTTT. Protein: CSARNTGLSTDTQYF.

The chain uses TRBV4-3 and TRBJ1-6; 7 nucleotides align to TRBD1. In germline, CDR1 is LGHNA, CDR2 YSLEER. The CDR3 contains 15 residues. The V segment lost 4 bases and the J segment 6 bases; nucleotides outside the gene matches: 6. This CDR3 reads CASSRVNRGNSPLHF. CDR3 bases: TGCGCCAGCAGCCGAGTAAACAGGGGTAATTCACCCCTCCACTTT.

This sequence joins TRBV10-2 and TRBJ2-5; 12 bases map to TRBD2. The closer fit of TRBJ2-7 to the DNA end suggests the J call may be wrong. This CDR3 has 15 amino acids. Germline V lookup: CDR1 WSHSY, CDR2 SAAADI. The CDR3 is CASSVTLAGGYEQYF. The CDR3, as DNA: TGCGCCAGCAGTGTCACACTAGCGGGGGGATACGAGCAGTACTTC.

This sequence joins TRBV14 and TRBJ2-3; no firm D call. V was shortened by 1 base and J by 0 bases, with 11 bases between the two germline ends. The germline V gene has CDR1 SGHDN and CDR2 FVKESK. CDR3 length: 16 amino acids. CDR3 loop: CASSQGFSASTDTQYF. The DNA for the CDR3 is TGTGCCAGCAGCCAAGGTTTCAGCGCTAGCACAGATACGCAGTATTTT.

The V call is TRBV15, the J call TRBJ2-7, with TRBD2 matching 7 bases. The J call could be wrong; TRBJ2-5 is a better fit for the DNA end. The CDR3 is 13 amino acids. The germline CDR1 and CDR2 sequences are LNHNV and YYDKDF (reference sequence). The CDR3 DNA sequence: TGTGCCACCAGCATCCTAGCGGAAAGGACCCAGTACTTC. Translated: CATSILAERTQYF.

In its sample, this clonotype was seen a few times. The CDR3 coding sequence is TGCAGCGCTAGCGGGAGGGCCATAGGGACAGATACGCAGTATTTT. Protein product: CSASGRAIGTDTQYF. V gene TRBV29-1 combines with J gene TRBJ2-3; TRBD2 agrees at 12 bases. Germline CDR1 is SQVTM and CDR2 is ANQGSEA. With 7 bases clipped from V and 3 bases from J, the junction kept 8 bases outside the gene matches. The CDR3 has 15 residues.

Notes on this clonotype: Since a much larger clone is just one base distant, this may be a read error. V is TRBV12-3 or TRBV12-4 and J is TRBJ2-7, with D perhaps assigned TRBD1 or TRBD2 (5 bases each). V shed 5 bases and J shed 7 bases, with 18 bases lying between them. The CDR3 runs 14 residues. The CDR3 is CASSLQGKGGEQYF. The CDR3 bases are TGTGCCAGCAGTCTTCAGGGAAAGGGCGGGGAGCAGTACTTC.

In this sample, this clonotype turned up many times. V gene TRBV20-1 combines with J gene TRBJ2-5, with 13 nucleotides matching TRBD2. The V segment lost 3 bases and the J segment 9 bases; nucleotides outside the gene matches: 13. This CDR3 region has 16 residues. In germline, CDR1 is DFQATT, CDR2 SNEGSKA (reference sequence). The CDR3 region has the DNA TGCAGTGCTAGCGGACTAGCGGGAGAGATTTTAAGGGCCCAGTACTTC. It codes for CSASGLAGEILRAQYF.

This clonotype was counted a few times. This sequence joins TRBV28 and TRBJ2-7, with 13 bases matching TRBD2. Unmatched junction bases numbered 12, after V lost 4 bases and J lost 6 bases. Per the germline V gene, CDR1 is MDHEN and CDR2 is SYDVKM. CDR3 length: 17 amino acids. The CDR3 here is CASSSLGLAGVQLEQYF. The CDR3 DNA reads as TGTGCCAGCAGTTCCTTAGGACTAGCGGGAGTACAACTCGAGCAGTACTTC.

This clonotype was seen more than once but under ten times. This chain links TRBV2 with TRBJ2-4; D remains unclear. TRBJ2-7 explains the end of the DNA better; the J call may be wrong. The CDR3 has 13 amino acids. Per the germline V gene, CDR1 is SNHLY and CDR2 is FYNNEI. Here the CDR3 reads CASRAGLNLEQYF. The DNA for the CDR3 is TGTGCCAGCAGGGCCGGGCTTAACCTCGAGCAGTACTTC.

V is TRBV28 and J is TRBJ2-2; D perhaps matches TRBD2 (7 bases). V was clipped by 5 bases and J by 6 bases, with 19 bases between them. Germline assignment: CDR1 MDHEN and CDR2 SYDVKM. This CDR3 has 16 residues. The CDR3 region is CASSPEGGGRPGELFF. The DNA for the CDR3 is TGTGCCAGCAGTCCCGAGGGGGGGGGACGTCCCGGGGAGCTGTTTTTT.

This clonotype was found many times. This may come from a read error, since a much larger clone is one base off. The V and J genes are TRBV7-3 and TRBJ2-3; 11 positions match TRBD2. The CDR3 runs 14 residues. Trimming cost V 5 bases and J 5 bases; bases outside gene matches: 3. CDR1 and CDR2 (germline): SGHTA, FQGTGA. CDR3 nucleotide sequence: TGTGCCAGCAGCATCGGACTAGCGGGAGATACGCAGTATTTT. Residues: CASSIGLAGDTQYF.

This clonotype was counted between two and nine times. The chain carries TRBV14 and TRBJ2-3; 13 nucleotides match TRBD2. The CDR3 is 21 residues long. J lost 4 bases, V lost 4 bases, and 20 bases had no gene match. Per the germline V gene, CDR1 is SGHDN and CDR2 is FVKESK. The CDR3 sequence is CASSLHGRPLTSGRSADTQYF. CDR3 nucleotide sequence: TGTGCCAGCAGCCTCCATGGTCGGCCATTGACTAGCGGGAGGAGCGCAGATACGCAGTATTTT.

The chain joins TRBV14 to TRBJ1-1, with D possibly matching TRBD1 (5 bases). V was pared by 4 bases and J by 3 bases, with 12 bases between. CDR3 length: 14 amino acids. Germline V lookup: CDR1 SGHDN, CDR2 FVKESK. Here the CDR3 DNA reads TGTGCCAGCAGCCGAAATCTAGGGGACACTGAAGCTTTCTTT. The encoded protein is CASSRNLGDTEAFF.

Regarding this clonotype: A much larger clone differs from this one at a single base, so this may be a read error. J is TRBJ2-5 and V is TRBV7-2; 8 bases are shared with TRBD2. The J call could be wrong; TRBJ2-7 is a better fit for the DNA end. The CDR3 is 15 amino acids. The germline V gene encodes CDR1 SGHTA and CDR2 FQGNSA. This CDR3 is CASSLGASGYCEQYF. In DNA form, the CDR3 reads TGTGCCAGCAGCTTAGGGGCTAGCGGGTATTGCGAGCAGTACTTC.

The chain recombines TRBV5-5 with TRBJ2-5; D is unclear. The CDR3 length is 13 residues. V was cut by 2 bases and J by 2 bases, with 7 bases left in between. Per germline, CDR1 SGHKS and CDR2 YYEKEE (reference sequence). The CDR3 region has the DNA TGTGCCAGCAGCTTTTCGACGCAAGAGACCCAGTACTTC. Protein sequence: CASSFSTQETQYF.

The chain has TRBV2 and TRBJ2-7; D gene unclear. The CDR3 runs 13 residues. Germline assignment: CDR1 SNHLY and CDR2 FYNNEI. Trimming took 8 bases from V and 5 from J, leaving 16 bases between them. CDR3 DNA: TGTGCCAGCGGCCTCTTGCGGACCGACGAGCAGTACTTC. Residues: CASGLLRTDEQYF.

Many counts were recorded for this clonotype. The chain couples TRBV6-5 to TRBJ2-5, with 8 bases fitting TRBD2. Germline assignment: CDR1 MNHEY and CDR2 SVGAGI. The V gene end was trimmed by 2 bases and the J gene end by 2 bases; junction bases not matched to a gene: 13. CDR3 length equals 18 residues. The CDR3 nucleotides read TGTGCCAGCAGTTACACCGGGGCGGGGGGCCTATATCAAGAGACCCAGTACTTC. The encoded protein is CASSYTGAGGLYQETQYF.